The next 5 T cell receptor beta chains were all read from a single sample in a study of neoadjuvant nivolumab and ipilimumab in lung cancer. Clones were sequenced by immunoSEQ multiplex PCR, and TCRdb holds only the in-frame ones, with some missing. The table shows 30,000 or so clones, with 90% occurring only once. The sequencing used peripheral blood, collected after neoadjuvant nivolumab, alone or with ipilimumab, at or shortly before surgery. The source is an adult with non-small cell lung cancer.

The DNA for the CDR3 is TGTGCCAGCAGAGTTTTGGGACACAACACTGAAGCTTTCTTT. It specifies CASRVLGHNTEAFF. This rearrangement joins TRBV7-9 to TRBJ1-1, with D perhaps matching TRBD1 (6 bases). V lost 6 bases to trimming and J lost 2 bases, with 13 bases between them. CDR3 length equals 14 residues. The germline gives CDR1 SEHNR, CDR2 FQNEAQ (reference sequence).

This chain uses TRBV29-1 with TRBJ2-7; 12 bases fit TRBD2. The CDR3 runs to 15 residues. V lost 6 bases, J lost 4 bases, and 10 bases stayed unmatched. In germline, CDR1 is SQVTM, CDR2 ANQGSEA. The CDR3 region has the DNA TGCAGCGTATCGAGACGACTAGCGGGGGATTACGAGCAGTACTTC. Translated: CSVSRRLAGDYEQYF.

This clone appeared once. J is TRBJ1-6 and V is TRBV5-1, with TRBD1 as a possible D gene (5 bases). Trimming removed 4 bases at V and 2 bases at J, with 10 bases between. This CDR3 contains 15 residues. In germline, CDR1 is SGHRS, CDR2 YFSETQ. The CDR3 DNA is TGCGCCAGCAGCCCGCAGGGAACCTATAATTCACCCCTCCACTTT. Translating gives CASSPQGTYNSPLHF. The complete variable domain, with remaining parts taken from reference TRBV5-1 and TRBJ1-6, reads KAGVTQTPRYLIKTRGQQVTLSCSPISGHRSVSWYQQTPGQGLQFLFEYFSETQRNKGNFPGRFSGRQFSNSRSEMNVSTLELGDSALYLCASSPQGTYNSPLHFGNGTRLTVT.

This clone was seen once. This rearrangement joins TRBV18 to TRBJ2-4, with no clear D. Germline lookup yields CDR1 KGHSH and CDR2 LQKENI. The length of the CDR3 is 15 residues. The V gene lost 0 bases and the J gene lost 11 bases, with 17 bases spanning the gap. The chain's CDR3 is CASSPPSSGQKVQYF. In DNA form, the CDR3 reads TGTGCCAGCTCACCACCCTCGTCGGGCCAAAAAGTTCAGTACTTC.

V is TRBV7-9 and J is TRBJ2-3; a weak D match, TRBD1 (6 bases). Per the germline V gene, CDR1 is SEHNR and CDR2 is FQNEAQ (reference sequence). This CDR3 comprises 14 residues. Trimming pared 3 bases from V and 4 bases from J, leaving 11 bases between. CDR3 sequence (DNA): TGTGCCAGCAGCTTTTTACAGGGCTCAGATACGCAGTATTTT. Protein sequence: CASSFLQGSDTQYF.